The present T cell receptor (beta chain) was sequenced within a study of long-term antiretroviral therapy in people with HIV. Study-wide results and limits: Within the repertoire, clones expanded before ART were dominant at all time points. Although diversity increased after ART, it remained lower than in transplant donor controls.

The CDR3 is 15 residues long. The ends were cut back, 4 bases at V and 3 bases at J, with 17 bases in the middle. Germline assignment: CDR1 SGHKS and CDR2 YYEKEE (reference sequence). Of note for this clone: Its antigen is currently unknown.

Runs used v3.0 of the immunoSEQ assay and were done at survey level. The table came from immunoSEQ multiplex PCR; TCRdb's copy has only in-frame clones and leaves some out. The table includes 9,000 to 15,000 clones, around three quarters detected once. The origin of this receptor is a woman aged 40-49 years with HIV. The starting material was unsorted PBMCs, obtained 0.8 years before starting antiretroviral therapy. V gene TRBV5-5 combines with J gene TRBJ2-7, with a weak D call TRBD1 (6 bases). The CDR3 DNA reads TGTGCCAGCAGCCCGGGACCGGGACACCTCTACGAGCAGTACTTC. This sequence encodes CASSPGPGHLYEQYF.